This T cell receptor (beta chain) was sequenced in a study of cytomegalovirus exposure and HLA in healthy donors. Study-level findings and limits: TCR beta V segments were, for the most part, productive about 90% or about 30% of the time in an earlier analysis. In a later analysis, several top co-occurrence clusters appeared linked to parvovirus B19, influenza, CMV and Epstein-Barr virus.

The germline V gene encodes CDR1 SGDLS and CDR2 YYNGEE. This CDR3 spans 15 amino acids. After removal of 4 bases from V and 6 bases from J, the junction contained 13 bases not matched to a gene. This clone was recorded once. Its antigen remains unidentified. In the PCR, 60 Vbeta and 13 Jbeta primers were used. Produced via immunoSEQ multiplex PCR; TCRdb's table is partial and in-frame only. The sample gives 100,000 to 150,000 clones, approximately 80% of which show up once; around 10% is in the top ten. This sequence was found in a man aged 30 to 39 in good health and CMV-seropositive. Sequences were obtained from PBMCs. J is TRBJ2-7 and V is TRBV9; 7 bases agree with TRBD1. CDR3 coding DNA: TGTGCCAGCAGCCCACGGCAGGGGGAATTGGGCGAGCAGTACTTC. The encoded protein is CASSPRQGELGEQYF.